This T cell receptor (beta chain) was identified during a study of T cell responses to AZD1222 COVID-19 vaccine. Points on this clone: Its matching antigen is unknown.

The table came from immunoSEQ multiplex PCR; TCRdb's copy has only in-frame clones and leaves some out. Here the sample spans over 110,000 clones, less than 95% being singletons. Study results and limitations: White British ancestry dominated among donors, who included more females, and clonal diversity was possibly underestimated. Of spike-specific TCRs, nearly half reportedly target regions left unmutated in variants.

The CDR3 is made up of 16 amino acids. Germline V lookup: CDR1 SGDLS, CDR2 YYNGEE. The junction had 11 bases not matched to a gene; V was cut back by 3 bases and J by 5 bases. The V call is TRBV9, the J call TRBJ2-5, with 9 bases fitting TRBD1. This receptor was obtained from an adult in good health. The sequenced sample was peripheral blood, obtained on day 0 of AZD1222 vaccination. DNA for the CDR3: TGTGCCAGCAGCGGTGGGACAGGGAGGAGGCAGGAGACCCAGTACTTC. Its protein product is CASSGGTGRRQETQYF.